This T cell receptor beta chain was sequenced during a study of blood T cell repertoires in COVID-19. Study information: From the United States, Italy and Spain came samples of acute and convalescent COVID-19.

The CDR3 loop spans 17 amino acids. Germline lookup yields CDR1 SEHNR and CDR2 FQNEAQ (reference sequence). The V gene end was trimmed by 2 bases and the J gene end by 1 base; junction bases not matched to a gene: 5. Assay: immunoSEQ multiplex PCR; the TCRdb copy retains only in-frame clones and omits some. The table has some 700,000 clones, 85% to 90% seen once; the top ten hold about 0.26%. Sequenced input: peripheral blood. The sequence came from a woman aged 18-29 years with acute or convalescent COVID-19. The chain is built from TRBV7-9 and TRBJ2-5, with 12 bases matching TRBD2. The CDR3 DNA sequence: TGTGCCAGCAGCTTACCAACGACTAGCGGGGGCCAAGAGACCCAGTACTTC. It encodes CASSLPTTSGGQETQYF.